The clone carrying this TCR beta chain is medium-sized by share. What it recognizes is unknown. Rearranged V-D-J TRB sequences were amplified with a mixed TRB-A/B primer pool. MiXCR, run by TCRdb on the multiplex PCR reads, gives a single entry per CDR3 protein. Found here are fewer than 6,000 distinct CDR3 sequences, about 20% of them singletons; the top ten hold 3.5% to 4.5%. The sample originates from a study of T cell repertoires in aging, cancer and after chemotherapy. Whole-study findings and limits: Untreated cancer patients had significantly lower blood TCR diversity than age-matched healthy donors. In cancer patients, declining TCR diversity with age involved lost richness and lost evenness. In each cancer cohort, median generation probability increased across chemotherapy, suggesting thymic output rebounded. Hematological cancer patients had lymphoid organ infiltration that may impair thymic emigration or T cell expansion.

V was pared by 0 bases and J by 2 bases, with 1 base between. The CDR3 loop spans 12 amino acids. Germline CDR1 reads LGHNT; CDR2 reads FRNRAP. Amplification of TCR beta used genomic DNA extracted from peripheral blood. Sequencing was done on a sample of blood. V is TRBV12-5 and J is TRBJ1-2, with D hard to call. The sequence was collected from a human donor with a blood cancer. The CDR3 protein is CASGLVNYGYTF. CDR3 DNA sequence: TGTGCTAGTGGTTTGGTAAACTATGGCTACACCTTC.